The sequence of this T cell receptor (beta chain) was determined in a study of blood T cells in healthy people across ages. This CDR3 spans 16 amino acids. The V gene lost 3 bases and the J gene lost 4 bases, with 18 bases spanning the gap. Alongside a J-beta primer mix, a sample-barcoded 5' primer served in a second PCR lasting about 7 to 11 cycles. Every single cDNA molecule received a tag from a template-switch adaptor with 12 random nucleotides. Paired-end reads containing CDR3 totaled no fewer than 2.5 million for each sample. TCRdb itself ran the 5' RACE reads through MiXCR, one entry per CDR3 protein. The sample lists about 1,800,000 distinct CDR3 sequences; roughly 30% were seen once. Individuals who donated were healthy Caucasians from Russia aged about 6 to 90. On this clonotype: Antigen specificity is unknown.

Overall study findings and caveats: Measured against age, TCR beta diversity per million T cells decreased in a roughly linear manner.

The TCR sequence derives from a woman under 40 in good health. The V and J genes are TRBV12-3 or TRBV12-4 and TRBJ1-2; tentative D call: TRBD1 (5 bases). Sequences were obtained from blood. The CDR3 is CASSFRQGLGVYGYTF. The CDR3 DNA reads TGTGCCAGCAGTTTTCGTCAGGGTTTGGGCGTCTATGGCTACACCTTC.